Each of the 21 T cell receptor beta chains below was sequenced from the same sample in a study of T cells in Graves' hyperthyroidism and ophthalmopathy. The TCR beta CDR3 regions underwent amplification using RNA transcripts as the source. TCR CDR3 regions were first amplified by RT-PCR with HTBI primers. TCRdb processed the multiplex PCR reads anew with MiXCR; each CDR3 protein has one entry. The sample carries 650,000 to 750,000 distinct CDR3 sequences, 12% to 15% recorded once. Sequences were obtained from blood. The receptors here all came from a woman aged 18-35 years with Graves' hyperthyroidism.

This clonotype was seen a handful of times. The junction shows a germline mismatch at one end, possibly a read error. This chain uses TRBV10-3 with TRBJ2-3, with D hard to call. CDR3 length: 12 residues. The germline CDR1 and CDR2 sequences are ENHRY and SYGVKD. Here the CDR3 DNA reads TGTGCCATCAGGGAGTCCGCAGATACGCAGTATTTT. This sequence encodes CAIRESADTQYF.

This clonotype was detected many times. V gene TRBV6-2 or TRBV6-3 combines with J gene TRBJ2-1; D ambiguous. Germline loops: CDR1 MNHEY, CDR2 SVGEGT. The CDR3 covers 16 residues. Trimming pared 5 bases from V and 5 bases from J, leaving 19 bases between. The CDR3 DNA reads TGTGCCAGCAGTGGCGGCCTCCCCCCCTTTCACAATGAGCAGTTCTTC. Translation: CASSGGLPPFHNEQFF.

This clonotype was picked up many times. The chain carries TRBV28 and TRBJ2-7; TRBD2 agrees at 9 bases. J was trimmed by 1 base and V by 9 bases; bases with no gene match: 10. CDR3 length: 15 amino acids. CDR1 and CDR2 from the germline V gene are MDHEN and SYDVKM. The CDR3: CASRNRLAGSYEQYF. The DNA for the CDR3 is TGTGCCAGTAGAAACAGGCTAGCGGGATCCTACGAGCAGTACTTC.

Ten or more counts support this clonotype. The CDR3 reads CAWSHGGGSYEQYF. The CDR3 nucleotides are TGTGCCTGGAGTCACGGGGGCGGTTCCTACGAGCAGTACTTC. This chain connects TRBV30 to TRBJ2-7; the D call may be TRBD1 or TRBD2 (6 bases each). The ends were cut back, 2 bases at V and 1 base at J, with 12 bases in the middle. Germline V CDR1 and CDR2: GTSNPN, SVGIG (reference sequence). This CDR3 contains 14 residues.

This clonotype was detected many times. The chain has TRBV18 and TRBJ1-3; D is uncertain. The CDR3 contains 15 residues. V lost 1 base to trimming and J lost 0 bases, with 7 bases between them. Germline lookup yields CDR1 KGHSH and CDR2 LQKENI. The CDR3 is CASSPQVSSGNTIYF. The DNA for the CDR3 is TGTGCCAGCTCACCACAGGTCAGCTCTGGAAACACCATATATTTT.

This clonotype was picked up a small number of times. The CDR3: CASGGGTAVGETQYF. The CDR3 DNA reads TGTGCCAGCGGCGGGGGGACAGCTGTTGGAGAGACCCAGTACTTC. The chain joins TRBV7-8 to TRBJ2-5; D might be TRBD2 (8 bases). The V and J ends lost 8 bases and 4 bases respectively, with 20 bases between them. The CDR3 contains 15 residues. Per germline, CDR1 SGHVS and CDR2 FQNEAQ.

There are many counts of this clonotype. The chain joins TRBV4-1 to TRBJ2-2, with D unclear. Trimming stripped 1 base from V and 5 bases from J, with 11 bases between. Germline assignment: CDR1 MGHRA and CDR2 YSYEKL. The CDR3 is 15 amino acids. CDR3 region: CASSQVLIATGELFF. In DNA, the CDR3 is TGCGCCAGCAGCCAAGTCCTAATAGCTACCGGGGAGCTGTTTTTT.

This clonotype was detected only once. V usage is TRBV27 and J usage is TRBJ2-3, with TRBD2 as a possible D gene (6 bases). The germline V gene encodes CDR1 MNHEY and CDR2 SMNVEV (reference sequence). The CDR3 spans 14 residues. Trimming took off 7 bases at V and 0 bases at J, with 11 bases between the two ends. DNA of the CDR3: TGTGCCAGCAAGCGGAGCGGGAGCACAGATACGCAGTATTTT. Its translation is CASKRSGSTDTQYF.

This clonotype was counted many times. The chain joins TRBV18 to TRBJ2-5; D ambiguous. CDR3 length equals 14 residues. V was pared by 1 base and J by 1 base, with 7 bases between. Looked up from germline, CDR1 is KGHSH and CDR2 is LQKENI. CDR3 sequence (DNA): TGTGCCAGCTCACCACAGTACAGCCAAGAGACCCAGTACTTC. Encoded protein: CASSPQYSQETQYF.

This clonotype was detected ten times or more. V gene TRBV11-2 combines with J gene TRBJ2-2, with a weak D call TRBD2 (5 bases). Germline CDR1 and CDR2: SGHAT and FQNNGV. The CDR3 sequence is 14 residues long. The V end lost 6 bases, the J end lost 5 bases, and 13 bases lay between the germline ends. In DNA, the CDR3 is TGTGCCAGCAGGTCGGCTAGCTGGACCGGGGAGCTGTTTTTT. It is translated as CASRSASWTGELFF.

In this sample, this clonotype turned up a few times. This chain links TRBV6-1 with TRBJ2-1, with 7 positions matching TRBD1. The germline CDR1 and CDR2 sequences are MNHNS and SASEGT. This CDR3 has 13 residues. Losses at the gene ends were 6 bases for V and 7 bases for J; bases not matched to a gene: 6. The CDR3: CASSPPRGNEQFF. CDR3 DNA: TGTGCCAGCAGCCCCCCCAGGGGGAATGAGCAGTTCTTC.

This chain connects TRBV6-1 to TRBJ1-2; D is perhaps TRBD1 (6 bases). The CDR3 length is 13 residues. V was shortened by 4 bases and J by 6 bases, with 12 bases between the two germline ends. CDR1 MNHNS and CDR2 SASEGT come from the germline V gene. The CDR3, as DNA: TGTGCCAGCAGTGCAGGGGATGGGGATGGCTACACCTTC. It yields the protein CASSAGDGDGYTF.

The table lists this clonotype with many counts. The gene calls are TRBV29-1 and TRBJ2-3; D unresolved. Germline V gene lookup returns CDR1 SQVTM and CDR2 ANQGSEA. Trimming left V 3 bases short and J 0 bases short, with 7 bases between. The CDR3 sequence is 13 residues long. CDR3: CSVDDKSTDTQYF. As DNA, the CDR3 is TGCAGCGTTGATGACAAAAGCACAGATACGCAGTATTTT.

This clonotype was detected ten times or more. The J gene is TRBJ2-3, the V gene TRBV11-3; D is possibly TRBD1 or TRBD2 (6 bases each). CDR1 is SGHNT and CDR2 is YENEEA in the germline V gene. The length of the CDR3 is 14 residues. V was trimmed by 5 bases and J by 6 bases, leaving 15 bases between them. DNA for the CDR3: TGTGCCAGCAGCCTCTCCCCGGGGGCGGATACGCAGTATTTT. It specifies CASSLSPGADTQYF.

In its sample, this clonotype was seen many times. The chain recombines TRBV7-3 with TRBJ2-2, with 10 bases identical to TRBD2. From germline, CDR1 is SGHTA and CDR2 FQGTGA. With V trimmed by 2 bases and J by 4 bases, 4 bases remained unmatched. CDR3 length: 16 residues. The DNA of the CDR3 is TGTGCCAGCAGCTTACTAGCGGGAGTTAGCACCGGGGAGCTGTTTTTT. This encodes CASSLLAGVSTGELFF.

This clonotype showed up many times. This rearrangement joins TRBV6-1 to TRBJ2-1, with D tentatively TRBD1 (7 bases). The V end was cut by 5 bases, the J end by 2 bases, with 13 bases between. Germline-derived CDR1 and CDR2 are MNHNS and SASEGT. The CDR3 sequence is 15 residues long. In DNA, the CDR3 is TGTGCCAGCAGTCTCCAGGGGGAGGCCTACAATGAGCAGTTCTTC. Protein sequence: CASSLQGEAYNEQFF.

V and J are TRBV6-2 or TRBV6-3 and TRBJ1-5; 7 bases fit TRBD1. With 3 bases clipped from V and 11 bases from J, the junction kept 7 bases outside the gene matches. The V gene's germline CDR1 is MNHEY and CDR2 SVGEGT. The CDR3 is 13 residues long. CDR3: CASSYMSGQTQHF. The CDR3 nucleotides are TGTGCCAGCAGTTATATGTCGGGACAGACCCAGCATTTT.

This clonotype showed up many times. The chain uses TRBV3-1 and TRBJ2-1; 11 nucleotides line up with TRBD2. The CDR3 is made up of 17 amino acids. Trimming removed 1 base from V and 6 bases from J; junction bases left unmatched: 8. The germline CDR1 and CDR2 sequences are LGHDT and YNNKEL (reference sequence). CDR3 in amino acids: CASSQVGSGRASNEQFF. Here the CDR3 DNA reads TGTGCCAGCAGCCAAGTTGGTAGCGGGAGGGCCAGCAATGAGCAGTTCTTC.

The sample holds a few counts of this clonotype. The chain joins TRBV19 to TRBJ2-7, with 12 positions matching TRBD2. Trimming took 5 bases from V and 2 from J; bases not matched to a gene: 7. The CDR3 is 16 amino acids. From germline, CDR1 is LNHDA and CDR2 SQIVND (reference sequence). CDR3 bases: TGTGCCAGTAGTGCCCGACTAGCGGGAGACCCCTACGAGCAGTACTTC. Protein: CASSARLAGDPYEQYF.

The genes are TRBV19 and TRBJ1-1; D remains unclear. The germline V and J ends were trimmed by 5 bases and 1 base, with 11 bases remaining between them. The CDR3 is made up of 14 amino acids. Germline V gene data show CDR1 as LNHDA and CDR2 as SQIVND (reference sequence). The CDR3 nucleotides read TGTGCCAGTAGTGACCGGGCTTCGAACACTGAAGCTTTCTTT. It specifies CASSDRASNTEAFF.

This clonotype appeared many times. The V call is TRBV7-8, the J call TRBJ2-3; no reliable D call. In germline, CDR1 is SGHVS, CDR2 FQNEAQ. The CDR3 contains 14 residues. V lost 1 base, J lost 4 bases, and 9 bases lay in between. CDR3 DNA: TGTGCCAGCAGCTTAGGGGGAAAGGCAGATACGCAGTATTTT. Its translation is CASSLGGKADTQYF.